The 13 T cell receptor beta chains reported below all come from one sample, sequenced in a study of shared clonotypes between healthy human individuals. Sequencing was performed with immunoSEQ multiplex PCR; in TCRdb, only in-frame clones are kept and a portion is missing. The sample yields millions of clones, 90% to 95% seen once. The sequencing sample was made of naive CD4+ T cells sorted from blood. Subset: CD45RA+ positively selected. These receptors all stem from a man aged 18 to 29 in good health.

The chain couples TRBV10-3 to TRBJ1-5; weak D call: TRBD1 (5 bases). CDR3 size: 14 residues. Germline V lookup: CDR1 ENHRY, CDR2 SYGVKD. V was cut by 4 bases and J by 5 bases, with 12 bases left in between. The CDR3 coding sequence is TGTGCCATCAGTGTTGGGGGAGCCGATCAGCCCCAGCATTTT. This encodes CAISVGGADQPQHF.

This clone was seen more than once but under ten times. The CDR3 sequence: CASSPGDHGYTF. The CDR3 DNA reads as TGTGCCAGCTCACCAGGGGACCATGGCTACACCTTC. The rearrangement joins TRBV18 to TRBJ1-2; D might be TRBD1 (5 bases). V dropped 2 bases and J dropped 6 bases, with 7 bases sitting between them. Per germline, CDR1 KGHSH and CDR2 LQKENI. The CDR3 runs 12 residues.

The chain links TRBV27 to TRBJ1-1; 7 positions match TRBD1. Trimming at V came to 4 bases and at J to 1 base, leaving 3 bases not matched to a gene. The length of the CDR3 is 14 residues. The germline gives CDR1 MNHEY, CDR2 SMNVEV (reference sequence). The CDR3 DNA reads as TGTGCCAGCAGTTGGGACAGTAAGAACACTGAAGCTTTCTTT. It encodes CASSWDSKNTEAFF.

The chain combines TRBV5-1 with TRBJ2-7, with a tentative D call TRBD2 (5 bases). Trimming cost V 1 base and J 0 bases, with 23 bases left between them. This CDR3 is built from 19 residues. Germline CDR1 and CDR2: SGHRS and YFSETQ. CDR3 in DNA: TGCGCCAGCAGCTTGCCGGAGGCGCTGCCGGGATCGAGCTCCTACGAGCAGTACTTC. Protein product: CASSLPEALPGSSSYEQYF.

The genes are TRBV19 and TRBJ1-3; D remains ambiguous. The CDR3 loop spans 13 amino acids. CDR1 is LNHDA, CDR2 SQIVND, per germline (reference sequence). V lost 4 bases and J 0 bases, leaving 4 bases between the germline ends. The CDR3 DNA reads TGTGCCAGTAGTACAGTCTCTGGAAACACCATATATTTT. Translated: CASSTVSGNTIYF.

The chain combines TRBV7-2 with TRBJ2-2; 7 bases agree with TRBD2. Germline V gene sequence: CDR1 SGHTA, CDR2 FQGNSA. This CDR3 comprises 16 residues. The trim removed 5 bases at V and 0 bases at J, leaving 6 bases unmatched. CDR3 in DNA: TGTGCCAGCAGCGCCGGGGCGGGGGCGAACACCGGGGAGCTGTTTTTT. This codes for CASSAGAGANTGELFF. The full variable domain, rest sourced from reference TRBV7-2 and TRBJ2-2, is GAGVSQSPSNKVTEKGKDVELRCDPISGHTALYWYRQSLGQGLEFLIYFQGNSAPDKSGLPSDRFSAERTGGSVSTLTIQRTQQEDSAVYLCASSAGAGANTGELFFGEGSRLTVL.

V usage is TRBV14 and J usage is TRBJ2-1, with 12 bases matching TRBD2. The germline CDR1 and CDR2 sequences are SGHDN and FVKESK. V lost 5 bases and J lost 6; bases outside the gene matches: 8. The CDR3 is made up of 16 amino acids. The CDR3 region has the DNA TGTGCCAGCAGCACCCGGACTAGCGGGAAGGGCAATGAGCAGTTCTTC. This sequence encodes CASSTRTSGKGNEQFF.

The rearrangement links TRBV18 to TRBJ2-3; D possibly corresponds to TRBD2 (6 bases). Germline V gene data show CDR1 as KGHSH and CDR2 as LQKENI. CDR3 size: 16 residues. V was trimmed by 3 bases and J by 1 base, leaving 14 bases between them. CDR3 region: CASSPDGGRGTDTQYF. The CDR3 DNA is TGTGCCAGCTCACCTGACGGGGGTAGGGGCACAGATACGCAGTATTTT.

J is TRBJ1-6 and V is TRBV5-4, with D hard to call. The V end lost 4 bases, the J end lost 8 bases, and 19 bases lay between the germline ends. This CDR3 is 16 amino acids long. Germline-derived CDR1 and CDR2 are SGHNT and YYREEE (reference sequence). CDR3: CASSPSRNDRDSPLHF. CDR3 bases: TGTGCCAGCAGCCCCTCCCGTAACGACCGGGATTCACCCCTCCACTTT.

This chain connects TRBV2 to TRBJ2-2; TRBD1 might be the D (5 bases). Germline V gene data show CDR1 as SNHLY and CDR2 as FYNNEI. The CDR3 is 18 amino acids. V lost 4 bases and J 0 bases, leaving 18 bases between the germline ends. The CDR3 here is CASSALGVFATNTGELFF. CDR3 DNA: TGTGCCAGCAGTGCGTTAGGGGTATTCGCCACGAACACCGGGGAGCTGTTTTTT.

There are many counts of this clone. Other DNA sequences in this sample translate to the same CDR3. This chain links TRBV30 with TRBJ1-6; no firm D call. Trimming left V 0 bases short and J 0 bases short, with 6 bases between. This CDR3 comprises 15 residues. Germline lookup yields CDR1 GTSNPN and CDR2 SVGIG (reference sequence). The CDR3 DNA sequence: TGTGCCTGGAGTGTACTTGTCTCCTATAATTCACCCCTCCACTTT. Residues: CAWSVLVSYNSPLHF.

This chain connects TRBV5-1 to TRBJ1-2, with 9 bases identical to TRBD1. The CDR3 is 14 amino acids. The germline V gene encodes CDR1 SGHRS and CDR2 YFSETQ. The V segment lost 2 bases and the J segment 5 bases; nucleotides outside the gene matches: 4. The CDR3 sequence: CASSFTGGEYGYTF. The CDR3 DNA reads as TGCGCCAGCAGCTTTACAGGGGGCGAATATGGCTACACCTTC.

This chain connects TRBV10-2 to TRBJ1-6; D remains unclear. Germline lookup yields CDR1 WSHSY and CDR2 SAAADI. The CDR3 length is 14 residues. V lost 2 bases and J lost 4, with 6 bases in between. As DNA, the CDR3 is TGCGCCAGCAGTGAGATGGGTTATAATTCACCCCTCCACTTT. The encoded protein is CASSEMGYNSPLHF.